Listed here is a single T cell receptor (beta chain). The source of the sample is a study of blood T cell repertoires in COVID-19. Whole-study context: Italy, Spain and the United States were the sources of the convalescent and acute COVID-19 samples. T cells, B-cell-depleted T cells, or PBMCs supplied cDNA or gDNA.

Participants came from some 23 US areas, aged about 18 to 95 years. Membership in each cohort depended on participant-reported clinical history. TCRdb keeps only in-frame clones here, not all; method: immunoSEQ multiplex PCR. The repertoire consists of 300,000 to 350,000 clones, with 88% occurring once and the leading ten covering about 5%. Germline V gene sequence: CDR1 SGDLS, CDR2 YYNGEE. This CDR3 comprises 17 residues. V was pared by 0 bases and J by 4 bases, with 7 bases of the junction left unmatched. The TCR comes from a man aged 30-40 years who had recovered from COVID-19. The J gene is TRBJ2-2, the V gene TRBV9; 9 bases line up with TRBD1. Sequencing input: PBMCs or T cells enriched from blood (not recorded which). The CDR3, as DNA: TGTGCCAGCAGCGTAGGAAGGGGACAGGGTTCCACCGGGGAGCTGTTTTTT. As protein: CASSVGRGQGSTGELFF.